This T cell receptor (beta chain) appears in the sequencing data of a study of blood T cell repertoires in COVID-19. Looking at the study overall: Specimens from acute and convalescent COVID-19 originated in the United States, Italy and Spain.

Germline V lookup: CDR1 SGHRS, CDR2 YFSETQ. The CDR3 runs to 14 residues. Trimming cost V 0 bases and J 8 bases; bases outside gene matches: 4. Using immunoSEQ multiplex PCR, the repertoire was profiled, and TCRdb retains in-frame clones only, with some absent. The sample shows some 200,000 clones, about 82% of them seen only once. Sequencing input: peripheral blood. This TCR was recovered from a woman in her sixties or seventies with COVID-19, enrolled during active disease. The chain carries TRBV5-1 and TRBJ2-2; 7 bases map to TRBD2. CDR3 in amino acids: CASSLGGSGGELFF. The CDR3 bases are TGCGCCAGCAGCTTGGGCGGGAGTGGAGGGGAGCTGTTTTTT.